The present T cell receptor (beta chain) was sequenced within a study of blood T cell repertoires in COVID-19 (dated by TCRdb to 2019 to 2021). Background for the entire study: Collaborator samples came from the United States, Italy and Spain and covered acute and convalescent phases of COVID-19. The prospective study material was composed of cDNA or gDNA derived from T cells, B-cell-depleted T cells, or PBMCs. Deeply sampled blood TCRbeta repertoires from subjects exposed to, actively infected with, or recovered from COVID-19 were included in the dataset. The repertoires were released in a freely available public database meant as a resource for research on the immune response to SARS-CoV-2. Samples came from the ongoing ImmuneRACE study (first 160 participants) plus 1,254 subjects from 6 global collaborators. Sample metadata almost always included a de-identified subject ID, COVID-19 status, age in years and sex. Where HLA class I and class II types were available, the types were taken from metadata supplied by the sample provider, not from assay-based typing.

Remarks on this clone: Its antigen is currently not known. Nothing much larger sits one base from this clone, and base qualities are not available.

TCRbeta CDR3 regions were amplified from genomic DNA by means of the immunoSEQ Assay, a bias-controlled multiplex PCR. Turning to the authors' computational methods: The number of nucleated cells in each sample was estimated by amplification of reference gene primers within the assay. To quantify the absolute abundance of each unique TCRbeta CDR3 rearrangement, sequence reads were collapsed and filtered. For each sample, productive Simpson clonality was calculated as the square root of Simpson's diversity index across productive rearrangements. The source is immuneACCESS, and TCRdb retained only in-frame sequences with V and J called. Part of the clones is not carried over; for the studies checked, unresolved V genes explain less than half of this, and the remainder is unexplained. The V and J calls and the clone size are those of that table, but D and trimming were determined from the DNA. The sample table lists over 350,000 clones, more than 75% of them with a count of one. Clones ranked in the top ten supply roughly a tenth of the sample.

The investigation overall reported the following: How much clinical and demographic metadata was included differed by source and by participant, and the metadata was provided uncurated.

Enrolling through a virtual design, the prospective study's participants ranged in age from roughly 18 to 89 years and lived across about two dozen United States geographic areas. In the prospective study, cohorts were assigned on the basis of participant-reported clinical history obtained from a screening survey and a study questionnaire. Recovered participants in ImmuneRACE Cohort 3 were defined by two consecutive negative NP/OP PCR tests, clearance by a healthcare professional, or resolution of symptoms. In the prospective study, mobile phlebotomists collected whole blood, serum and a nasopharyngeal or oropharyngeal swab from each participant. Over an approximately two-month period, participants in the prospective study had the option of providing additional blood draws and questionnaires. Prospective study blood samples were shipped either frozen or at room temperature before DNA extraction.

V is trimmed back by 0 bases and J by 4 bases, and the junction contains 7 bases that no gene match accounts for. The germline V gene encodes CDR1 SGHDT and CDR2 YYEEEE. Including cysteine and phenylalanine, the CDR3 has 15 amino acids. This entry keeps only the CDR3 DNA: 45 bases, framed from base 1. The sequence was obtained from a woman aged 45-65 years who had recovered from COVID-19. The sequenced material came from PBMCs or T cells enriched from blood (not recorded which). The rearranged segments are TRBV5-6 and TRBJ2-7, with 7 bases aligning to TRBD1. In nucleotides, the sequence is TGTGCCAGCAGCTTGGAAGGTGACAGGGAATACGAGCAGTACTTC. This yields the protein CASSLEGDREYEQYF.